This T cell receptor (beta chain) was recovered during a study of blood T cell repertoires in COVID-19. About the study: Collection of acute and convalescent COVID-19 samples took place in the United States, Italy and Spain. In each case, the material was cDNA or gDNA derived from T cells, B-cell-depleted T cells, or PBMCs.

The CDR3 is 16 residues long. The V gene's germline CDR1 is MDHEN and CDR2 SYDVKM. V dropped 7 bases and J dropped 0 bases, with 13 bases sitting between them. The authors' processing: From reference gene primer amplification, estimates of nucleated cell counts were derived. Sequenced by immunoSEQ multiplex PCR; TCRdb stores in-frame clones only, minus some. V and J calls and clone size are given by that table; D and trimming were obtained from the DNA. In the table there are roughly 80,000 clones, roughly 84% of which are singletons. Sequenced: peripheral blood. This receptor was identified in a man in his fifties or sixties with acute or convalescent COVID-19. V is TRBV28 and J is TRBJ1-6, with D hard to call. The CDR3 DNA sequence: TGTGCCAGCAAAGGGTCGGGGAGCTCCTATAATTCACCCCTCCACTTT. Protein: CASKGSGSSYNSPLHF.